The source of this TCR beta chain is a study of blood T cells in healthy people across ages. General study findings and limits: Long-lived donors had more naive CD4+ cells and higher diversity than aged donors.

Germline V gene sequence: CDR1 SGDLS, CDR2 YYNGEE. Trimming took off 0 bases at V and 5 bases at J, with 3 bases between the two ends. This CDR3 is 12 amino acids long. A second PCR, run for roughly 7 to 11 cycles, used a sample-barcoded 5' primer plus a J-beta primer mix. From the 5' RACE reads, TCRdb called clonotypes with MiXCR, one entry per CDR3 protein. The profile shows roughly 1,300,000 distinct CDR3 sequences, 55% to 75% of them singletons. As to this clonotype: Antigen unknown. Given a much more abundant clone one base away, this may be a read error.

This TCR derives from a man younger than 35 in good health. V and J are TRBV9 and TRBJ2-1; D is unclear. Specimen: blood. The CDR3 nucleotides read TGTGCCAGCAGCGTAGAGAACAATGAGCAGTTCTTC. It translates to CASSVENNEQFF.